Detailed here is one T cell receptor beta chain. Per the germline V gene, CDR1 is LNHDA and CDR2 is SQIVND (reference sequence). This CDR3 region has 17 residues. Unmatched junction bases numbered 9, after V lost 5 bases and J lost 2 bases. The data originate from a study of blood T cell repertoires in COVID-19. The wider study: Samples came from the United States, Italy and Spain, spanning acute and convalescent COVID-19. The cDNA or gDNA used as material had been derived from T cells, B-cell-depleted T cells, or PBMCs.

In the source study's methods: Reference gene primers were amplified, and this amplification served to estimate nucleated cell counts. Data came from immunoSEQ multiplex PCR; TCRdb stores just in-frame clones and leaves some out. V and J calls and clone size are given by that table; D and trimming were obtained from the DNA. The repertoire holds under 200,000 clones, 80% to 95% seen once, with approximately 0.5% in the top ten. The chain is built from TRBV19 and TRBJ2-3; TRBD2 agrees at 11 bases. Sequenced material: peripheral blood. The clonotype was recovered from a man aged 50-59 years with acute or convalescent COVID-19. CDR3 protein: CASSPYSGRAPTDTQYF. The DNA for the CDR3 is TGTGCCAGTAGTCCCTATAGCGGGAGGGCCCCCACAGATACGCAGTATTTT.